This entry lists 30 T cell receptor beta chains sequenced from one sample in a study of T cells expressing NK-cell markers. TCRdb reprocessed the 5' RACE reads; each CDR3 protein has one entry and no DNA is given. This table lists some 390,000 distinct CDR3 sequences. The sequencing sample was made of blood T cells: a sorted CD56 or NKG2C T cell subset, CD4+ or CD8+ T cells, or bulk PBMC T cells (not recorded which). The receptors shown here come from a woman between 45 and 60 years old in good health.

The chain recombines TRBV20-1 with TRBJ1-3; as DNA is missing, the TRBD1 call by TCRdb cannot be tested. CDR3 length: 14 residues. CDR1 and CDR2 (germline): DFQATT, SNEGSKA (reference sequence). The CDR3 loop is CSAQLPDRGNTIYF.

The CDR3 loop is CASSLNRDRKTGELFF. The chain joins TRBV7-3 to TRBJ2-2; the D call from TCRdb, TRBD1, cannot be confirmed without DNA. The CDR3 loop spans 16 amino acids. Germline-derived CDR1 and CDR2 are SGHTA and FQGTGA.

The CDR3 loop is CASSQGERPGEQYF. The V gene is TRBV4-1, the J gene TRBJ2-7; TCRdb picks TRBD1, but there is no DNA to check that call. Germline V gene lookup returns CDR1 MGHRA and CDR2 YSYEKL. The length of the CDR3 is 14 residues.

The chain is built from TRBV20-1 and TRBJ2-1; the TCRdb call, TRBD1, lacks DNA for checking. Germline CDR1 is DFQATT and CDR2 is SNEGSKA (reference sequence). The CDR3 spans 16 residues. The CDR3 loop is CSLHRGGRSAGNEQFF.

The V gene is TRBV20-1, the J gene TRBJ1-4; there is no DNA to check the TCRdb D call of TRBD1. This CDR3 has 14 amino acids. Germline V lookup: CDR1 DFQATT, CDR2 SNEGSKA (reference sequence). CDR3 loop: CSATTGVSRVKLFF.

The chain couples TRBV4-1 to TRBJ2-1. The CDR3 covers 14 residues. CDR1 and CDR2 from the germline V gene are MGHRA and YSYEKL. This CDR3 reads CASSQETGYNEQFF.

The J gene is TRBJ1-1, the V gene TRBV5-1. The CDR3 loop spans 16 amino acids. Germline CDR1 is SGHRS and CDR2 is YFSETQ. The CDR3 protein is CASSPFFGRVDTEAFF.

V gene TRBV20-1 combines with J gene TRBJ2-3; as DNA is missing, the TRBD2 call by TCRdb cannot be tested. CDR1 DFQATT and CDR2 SNEGSKA come from the germline V gene (reference sequence). CDR3 size: 15 residues. This chain's CDR3 is CSARVSGRPAFTQYF.

The CDR3 spells CSVEPSGGARNIQYF. V and J are TRBV29-1 and TRBJ2-4; TCRdb lists TRBD1, though no DNA is available to test this call. The CDR3 has 15 amino acids. CDR1 is SQVTM and CDR2 is ANQGSEA in the germline V gene.

The V gene is TRBV7-2, the J gene TRBJ1-3; there is no DNA to check the TCRdb D call of TRBD1. Germline-derived CDR1 and CDR2 are SGHTA and FQGNSA. The CDR3 runs 14 residues. CDR3 protein: CASSSGQTGNTIYF.

This chain joins TRBV14 and TRBJ1-2; TCRdb gives TRBD1 as the D gene, but with no DNA this cannot be confirmed. In germline, CDR1 is SGHDN, CDR2 FVKESK. This CDR3 has 14 amino acids. CDR3 in amino acids: CASSHSPGVGGYTF.

This rearrangement joins TRBV4-2 to TRBJ2-7. CDR1 is LGHNA and CDR2 is YNFKEQ in the germline V gene. The CDR3 is 16 amino acids. CDR3 amino acids: CASSPIVGSFSYEQYF.

This chain joins TRBV7-9 and TRBJ1-4; the D gene TCRdb calls, TRBD1, cannot be checked with no DNA. CDR1 and CDR2 from the germline V gene are SEHNR and FQNEAQ (reference sequence). The CDR3 covers 17 residues. The CDR3 reads CASSLARNRRGNEKLFF.

The V call is TRBV12-3 or TRBV12-4, the J call TRBJ2-7; checking the TCRdb D call of TRBD2 is not possible without DNA. This CDR3 has 14 residues. Here the CDR3 reads CASNPGLGSREQYF.

The chain uses TRBV30 and TRBJ2-1; TCRdb calls TRBD2, which cannot be checked without DNA. The germline V gene encodes CDR1 GTSNPN and CDR2 SVGIG (reference sequence). This CDR3 has 14 amino acids. CDR3 sequence reads: CAWSARGPPNEQFF.

V is TRBV5-1 and J is TRBJ2-7. CDR3 length equals 14 residues. From germline, CDR1 is SGHRS and CDR2 YFSETQ. The CDR3 reads CASSLGVSTYEQYF.

V is TRBV5-1 and J is TRBJ2-5; no DNA is available, so the TRBD2 call from TCRdb remains unchecked. The CDR3 has 15 residues. Germline V lookup: CDR1 SGHRS, CDR2 YFSETQ. The CDR3 is CASSLGLAPPETQYF.

V is TRBV12-3 or TRBV12-4 and J is TRBJ1-1. CDR3 length: 13 amino acids. The CDR3 region is CASSFVKMTEAFF.

The gene calls are TRBV12-3 or TRBV12-4 and TRBJ1-2; TCRdb names TRBD1, which stays unverified in the absence of DNA. This CDR3 has 14 amino acids. The CDR3: CASSQQGWYYGYTF.

The chain joins TRBV13 to TRBJ2-7; checking the TCRdb D call of TRBD1 is not possible without DNA. Germline V gene data show CDR1 as PRHDT and CDR2 as FYEKMQ (reference sequence). This CDR3 has 14 residues. CDR3 sequence reads: CASSWRQDTYEQYF.

V is TRBV4-1 and J is TRBJ1-4; with no DNA, the TCRdb D assignment of TRBD1 cannot be verified. CDR1 MGHRA and CDR2 YSYEKL come from the germline V gene. The CDR3 spans 15 residues. This chain's CDR3 is CASSPINRGNEKLFF.

V is TRBV7-9 and J is TRBJ2-3. The germline CDR1 and CDR2 sequences are SEHNR and FQNEAQ (reference sequence). This CDR3 has 15 amino acids. The chain's CDR3 is CASSFGSGLADTQYF. Looking up the rest from reference TRBV7-9 and TRBJ2-3 gives the full variable domain: DTGVSQNPRHKITKRGQNVTFRCDPISEHNRLYWYRQTLGQGPEFLTYFQNEAQLEKSRLLSDRFSAERPKGSFSTLEIQRTEQGDSAMYLCASSFGSGLADTQYFGPGTRLTVL.

The chain employs TRBV29-1 and TRBJ2-7; the D gene TCRdb calls, TRBD1, cannot be checked with no DNA. Germline values: CDR1 SQVTM, CDR2 ANQGSEA. This CDR3 spans 13 amino acids. CDR3 protein: CSVGTGEAYEQYF.

The chain recombines TRBV6-2 or TRBV6-3 with TRBJ1-5; TCRdb proposes TRBD1, but this gene call is untestable without DNA. Germline V gene data show CDR1 as MNHEY and CDR2 as SVGEGT. There are 19 residues in the CDR3. This CDR3 reads CASSYPIRTGSLSNQPQHF.

The rearrangement joins TRBV7-9 to TRBJ2-1. Germline CDR1 reads SEHNR; CDR2 reads FQNEAQ (reference sequence). This CDR3 region has 13 residues. CDR3 in amino acids: CASSNSGRNEQFF.

This chain connects TRBV11-1 to TRBJ2-2; no DNA is available, so the TRBD2 call from TCRdb remains unchecked. Looked up from germline, CDR1 is SGHAT and CDR2 is FQDESV (reference sequence). The CDR3 has 16 amino acids. The CDR3 protein is CASSSASGRIYGELFF. The full variable domain, in which reference TRBV11-1 and TRBJ2-2 provide the parts outside the CDR3, is EAEVAQSPRYKITEKSQAVAFWCDPISGHATLYWYRQILGQGPELLVQFQDESVVDDSQLPKDRFSAERLKGVDSTLKIQPAELGDSAMYLCASSSASGRIYGELFFGEGSRLTVL.

The V call is TRBV24-1, the J call TRBJ2-2; TCRdb designates TRBD1, a call that cannot be tested without DNA. Germline CDR1 reads KGHDR; CDR2 reads SFDVKD. The CDR3 covers 18 residues. The CDR3 is CATSDFWDREANTGELFF.

This chain uses TRBV11-2 with TRBJ2-5; TCRdb calls TRBD2, which cannot be checked without DNA. Germline-derived CDR1 and CDR2 are SGHAT and FQNNGV. The CDR3 spans 14 residues. CDR3: CASSFNREGETQYF. The full variable domain, its missing parts supplied by reference TRBV11-2 and TRBJ2-5, is EAGVAQSPRYKIIEKRQSVAFWCNPISGHATLYWYQQILGQGPKLLIQFQNNGVVDDSQLPKDRFSAERLKGVDSTLKIQPAKLEDSAVYLCASSFNREGETQYFGPGTRLLVL.

The J gene is TRBJ2-5, the V gene TRBV7-9; TCRdb calls TRBD1, which cannot be checked without DNA. This CDR3 has 16 residues. In germline, CDR1 is SEHNR, CDR2 FQNEAQ (reference sequence). The CDR3 sequence is CASSSLGETGKETQYF. Filled out from reference TRBV7-9 and TRBJ2-5, the complete variable domain reads DTGVSQNPRHKITKRGQNVTFRCDPISEHNRLYWYRQTLGQGPEFLTYFQNEAQLEKSRLLSDRFSAERPKGSFSTLEIQRTEQGDSAMYLCASSSLGETGKETQYFGPGTRLLVL.

The chain links TRBV6-2 or TRBV6-3 to TRBJ1-5; without DNA, the TCRdb call of TRBD1 cannot be checked. Germline-derived CDR1 and CDR2 are MNHEY and SVGEGT. This CDR3 contains 15 residues. The CDR3 region is CASSFSRGEIQPQHF.